The clone carrying this T cell receptor (beta chain) was seen more than once but under ten times. Its antigen is as yet unknown. The data originate from a study of PD-1 blockade in mismatch repair-deficient tumors. Study-level findings and limits: Tumor-resident clones, often undetectable pretreatment in blood, expanded then contracted after pembrolizumab.

TCR sequencing covered a few patients who responded to pembrolizumab. Germline V gene data show CDR1 as SGDLS and CDR2 as YYNGEE. The CDR3 extends over 14 amino acids. Trimming took off 0 bases at V and 3 bases at J, with 10 bases between the two ends. Assay: immunoSEQ multiplex PCR; the TCRdb copy retains only in-frame clones and omits some. The repertoire holds fewer than 20,000 clones, with roughly 80% as singletons. This specimen was PBMCs, taken 4 weeks after starting pembrolizumab. The chain recombines TRBV9 with TRBJ2-7, with D possibly TRBD2 on 5 matching bases. This receptor was identified in an adult with mismatch repair-deficient cancer. The CDR3 loop reads CASSVDLGLYEQYF. The CDR3 coding sequence is TGTGCCAGCAGCGTAGATCTAGGACTCTACGAGCAGTACTTC.